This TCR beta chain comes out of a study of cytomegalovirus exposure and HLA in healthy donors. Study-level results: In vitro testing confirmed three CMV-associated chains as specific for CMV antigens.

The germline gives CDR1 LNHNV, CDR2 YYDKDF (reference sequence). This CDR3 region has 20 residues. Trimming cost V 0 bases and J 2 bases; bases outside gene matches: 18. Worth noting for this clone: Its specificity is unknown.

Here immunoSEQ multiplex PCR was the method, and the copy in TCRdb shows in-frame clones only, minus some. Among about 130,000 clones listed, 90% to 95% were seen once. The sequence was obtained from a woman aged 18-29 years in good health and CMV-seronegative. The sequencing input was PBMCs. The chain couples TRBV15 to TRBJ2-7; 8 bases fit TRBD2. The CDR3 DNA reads TGTGCCACCAGCAGAGATCTTAATTTCGGGGGGGAAACCGAGGCCTACGAGCAGTACTTC. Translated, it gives CATSRDLNFGGETEAYEQYF.